The 24 T cell receptor beta chains presented below share a single source sample, sequenced in a study of OX40 agonist ivuxolimab in advanced cancers. The assay was immunoSEQ multiplex PCR, and TCRdb's table has in-frame clones only and misses some. The sample yields some 34,000 clones, less than 80% seen once. This specimen consisted of CD4+ or CD8+ T cells sorted from blood, obtained in a trial of the OX40 agonist ivuxolimab. The receptors come from an adult with an advanced solid tumor such as melanoma, head and neck, liver or kidney cancer.

This rearrangement joins TRBV7-6 to TRBJ2-7; TRBD2 matches 8 bases. V gave up 1 base and J gave up 3 bases; unmatched junction bases: 8. Germline V gives CDR1 SGHVS, CDR2 FNYEAQ. The CDR3 spans 16 residues. CDR3 residues: CASSLERSGKIYEQYF. The CDR3 coding sequence is TGTGCCAGCAGCTTAGAGCGTAGCGGGAAGATCTACGAGCAGTACTTC.

The rearrangement links TRBV4-2 to TRBJ1-5; possible D gene TRBD1, 5 bases. This CDR3 is 15 amino acids long. With 3 bases removed from V and 4 bases from J, the gap between germline ends came to 13 bases. Germline lookup yields CDR1 LGHNA and CDR2 YNFKEQ. CDR3: CASSHPQEPNQPQHF. Written as DNA, the CDR3 is TGTGCCAGCAGCCACCCACAGGAGCCAAATCAGCCCCAGCATTTT.

The CDR3 DNA follows: TGTGCCAGCAGCCGTGGGTCGCCCCCAGAGACCCAGTACTTC. It codes for CASSRGSPPETQYF. This sequence joins TRBV7-2 and TRBJ2-5; no definite D call. The CDR3 length is 14 residues. CDR1 SGHTA and CDR2 FQGNSA come from the germline V gene. Trimming removed 5 bases from V and 4 bases from J, with 14 bases in between.

This rearrangement joins TRBV4-1 to TRBJ2-4; TRBD2 aligns across 11 bases. CDR1 is MGHRA, CDR2 YSYEKL, per germline. The CDR3 loop spans 17 amino acids. Trimming removed 1 base from V and 6 bases from J; junction bases left unmatched: 8. CDR3 sequence reads: CASSQGSVAGGRNIQYF. In DNA, the CDR3 is TGCGCCAGCAGCCAAGGTTCTGTAGCGGGGGGGAGAAACATTCAGTACTTC.

A few counts support this clone. The rearrangement uses TRBV4-1 and TRBJ2-3, with no clear D. V was cut by 1 base and J by 6 bases, with 8 bases left in between. Germline CDR1 MGHRA, CDR2 YSYEKL. The CDR3 contains 13 residues. Here the CDR3 DNA reads TGCGCCAGCAGCCAAGGGACGTCCGATACGCAGTATTTT. Protein: CASSQGTSDTQYF.

The rearrangement uses TRBV2 and TRBJ2-1; TRBD1 matches 10 bases. V lost 6 bases to trimming and J lost 7 bases; unmatched junction nucleotides: 9. Per germline, CDR1 SNHLY and CDR2 FYNNEI. This CDR3 region has 15 residues. CDR3 nucleotides: TGTGCCAGCAGGCCTCCGGGACAGGGGAAAAATGAGCAGTTCTTC. Translated: CASRPPGQGKNEQFF.

In its sample, this clone ranks as medium-sized. The chain has TRBV6-1 and TRBJ1-2; the match to TRBD1 covers 7 bases. Losses at the gene ends were 1 base for V and 8 bases for J; bases not matched to a gene: 10. Germline values: CDR1 MNHNS, CDR2 SASEGT. The length of the CDR3 is 15 residues. The CDR3 protein is CASSEGTGSLGGYTF. CDR3 sequence (DNA): TGTGCCAGCAGTGAAGGGACAGGTAGTTTGGGAGGCTACACCTTC.

The chain uses TRBV28 and TRBJ1-5; the D is unclear. Trimming pared 8 bases from V and 2 bases from J, leaving 10 bases between. The CDR3 is 13 amino acids. Looked up from germline, CDR1 is MDHEN and CDR2 is SYDVKM. The CDR3 region is CASGPVGNQPQHF. DNA of the CDR3: TGTGCCAGCGGGCCAGTAGGCAATCAGCCCCAGCATTTT.

The rearrangement links TRBV6-1 to TRBJ2-7, with no clear D. The germline CDR1 and CDR2 sequences are MNHNS and SASEGT. This CDR3 comprises 13 residues. Deletions cut 6 bases from V and 2 bases from J, with 11 bases between. CDR3 amino acids: CASRIETPYEQYF. In DNA form, the CDR3 reads TGTGCCAGCAGGATTGAGACCCCCTACGAGCAGTACTTC.

This rearrangement joins TRBV6-1 to TRBJ2-7; D is possibly TRBD1 (6 bases). The V end lost 3 bases, the J end lost 9 bases, and 15 bases lay between the germline ends. Per germline, CDR1 MNHNS and CDR2 SASEGT. The CDR3 sequence is 13 residues long. CDR3 region: CASSDEPRTVQYF. CDR3 nucleotide sequence: TGTGCCAGCAGTGATGAACCTCGGACAGTGCAGTACTTC.

The chain is built from TRBV19 and TRBJ1-6, with no clear D. V gave up 0 bases and J gave up 9 bases, with 6 bases separating them. Germline CDR1 and CDR2: LNHDA and SQIVND (reference sequence). There are 13 residues in the CDR3. The CDR3 DNA reads as TGTGCCAGTAGTATAGATGGGAGTTCACCCCTCCACTTT. It encodes CASSIDGSSPLHF.

This chain links TRBV11-1 with TRBJ2-7; no definite D call. This CDR3 spans 13 amino acids. CDR1 and CDR2 from the germline V gene are SGHAT and FQDESV (reference sequence). V gave up 4 bases and J gave up 3 bases, with 10 bases separating them. The CDR3 nucleotides read TGTGCCAGCAGCTCCGGACGGTTCTACGAGCAGTACTTC. It encodes CASSSGRFYEQYF.

The chain is built from TRBV6-5 and TRBJ1-5, with 10 bases lining up with TRBD1. The CDR3 consists of 15 residues. Germline V gene sequence: CDR1 MNHEY, CDR2 SVGAGI. The J segment lost 10 bases and the V segment lost 2 bases, leaving 8 bases of the junction unmatched. Here the CDR3 reads CASSYGTGENFPQHF. The CDR3 DNA reads TGTGCCAGCAGTTACGGGACAGGGGAGAATTTTCCCCAGCATTTT.

The chain couples TRBV27 to TRBJ2-7; 12 bases agree with TRBD2. The CDR3 covers 17 residues. The germline gives CDR1 MNHEY, CDR2 SMNVEV (reference sequence). Trimming removed 3 bases from V and 1 base from J; junction bases left unmatched: 7. The CDR3 coding sequence is TGTGCCAGCAGTTTGAGGACTAGCGGGACTAATTCCTACGAGCAGTACTTC. This codes for CASSLRTSGTNSYEQYF.

The rearrangement joins TRBV11-2 to TRBJ2-5; 8 positions agree with TRBD1. Germline assignment: CDR1 SGHAT and CDR2 FQNNGV. The CDR3 is made up of 14 amino acids. V shed 5 bases and J 5 bases; nucleotides not matched to a gene: 7. CDR3 protein: CASSPGGAGETQYF. For the CDR3, the DNA is TGTGCCAGCAGCCCAGGGGGCGCCGGCGAGACCCAGTACTTC. Full variable domain (remainder filled in from reference TRBV11-2 and TRBJ2-5): EAGVAQSPRYKIIEKRQSVAFWCNPISGHATLYWYQQILGQGPKLLIQFQNNGVVDDSQLPKDRFSAERLKGVDSTLKIQPAKLEDSAVYLCASSPGGAGETQYFGPGTRLLVL.

This sequence joins TRBV19 and TRBJ1-1, with 11 positions matching TRBD1. Germline trimming cut 10 bases from V and 3 bases from J; bases unmatched to any gene: 7. The CDR3 runs to 14 residues. In germline, CDR1 is LNHDA, CDR2 SQIVND (reference sequence). The CDR3 nucleotides are TGTGCCACTTCCGGGACAGGGGGTTACACTGAAGCTTTCTTT. Translation gives CATSGTGGYTEAFF.

This clone was seen a single time. V usage is TRBV12-1 and J usage is TRBJ2-1; the table's D gene call, TRBD1, was not cross checked with the DNA. TRBV12-1 is shown as a pseudogene. The CDR3 contains 13 residues. As DNA, the CDR3 is TGTGCCAGCAGTTGGACAGGGGGTAATGAGCAGTTCTTC. This translates into CASSWTGGNEQFF.

There are a few counts of this clone. The chain carries TRBV7-7 and TRBJ1-4; D is unclear. There are 13 residues in the CDR3. V lost 8 bases, J lost 7 bases, and 14 bases lay in between. CDR1 is SSHAT, CDR2 FNYEAQ, per germline (reference sequence). The CDR3 sequence is CASATGRGEKLFF. Written as DNA, the CDR3 is TGTGCCAGCGCAACTGGCCGCGGTGAAAAACTGTTTTTT. The full variable domain, its missing parts supplied by reference TRBV7-7 and TRBJ1-4, is GAGVSQSPRYKVTKRGQDVTLRCDPISSHATLYWYQQALGQGPEFLTYFNYEAQPDKSGLPSDRFSAERPEGSISTLTIQRTEQRDSAMYRCASATGRGEKLFFGSGTQLSVL.

The chain recombines TRBV21-1 with TRBJ2-3; whether TRBD2, the table's D call, matches the DNA was not checked. TRBV21-1 is assigned pseudogene status. The CDR3 totals 13 residues. The CDR3, as DNA: TGTGCCAGCAGCAAAGACTGCACAGATACGCAGTATTTT. Its protein is CASSKDCTDTQYF.

This chain uses TRBV5-1 with TRBJ2-5; either TRBD1 or TRBD2 may fit D (7 bases each). The CDR3 is 14 amino acids. V lost 4 bases and J lost 5, with 15 bases in between. Germline CDR1 SGHRS, CDR2 YFSETQ. The CDR3 nucleotides read TGCGCCAGCAGCACAGGGGAGGGAATGGAGACCCAGTACTTC. Translating gives CASSTGEGMETQYF.

This clone was seen just once. This chain connects TRBV28 to TRBJ1-5, with a weak D call TRBD1 (6 bases). Germline CDR1 and CDR2: MDHEN and SYDVKM. V was cut by 10 bases and J by 1 base, with 20 bases left in between. This CDR3 spans 16 amino acids. CDR3 DNA sequence: TGTGCCAACGGGCAAGGGGGGACGCTAAGCAATCAGCCCCAGCATTTT. Translation gives CANGQGGTLSNQPQHF.

The chain couples TRBV11-2 to TRBJ2-2; 11 bases align to TRBD1. Per the germline V gene, CDR1 is SGHAT and CDR2 is FQNNGV. V lost 7 bases to trimming and J lost 8 bases; unmatched junction nucleotides: 9. This CDR3 is built from 15 residues. This chain's CDR3 is CASIRDRGFNGELFF. CDR3 DNA: TGTGCCAGCATCCGGGACAGGGGGTTCAATGGGGAGCTGTTTTTT.

This clone was recorded a few times. This sequence joins TRBV6-5 and TRBJ2-5, with 9 bases identical to TRBD1. CDR3 length: 14 residues. The germline CDR1 and CDR2 sequences are MNHEY and SVGAGI. The ends lost 5 bases at V and 5 bases at J; junction bases unmatched: 6. DNA for the CDR3: TGTGCCAGCAGTCACCGGGACAGGGTGGAGACCCAGTACTTC. Its protein product is CASSHRDRVETQYF.

The sample holds a few counts of this clone. The rearrangement joins TRBV30 to TRBJ2-1, with TRBD2 matching 7 bases. Germline V lookup: CDR1 GTSNPN, CDR2 SVGIG (reference sequence). This CDR3 has 15 residues. V trimming: 0 bases; J trimming: 3 bases; junction bases outside the gene matches: 5. The CDR3 DNA sequence: TGTGCCTGGAGTGTATATGGCGGGAGCTACAATGAGCAGTTCTTC. As protein: CAWSVYGGSYNEQFF.